This TCR beta chain was sequenced in a study of T cell repertoires in cytomegalovirus infection (dated by TCRdb to the late 2010s). At the level of the whole study: Because public TCR beta signatures pointed to carriage of CMV infection together with the matching HLA type, the HLA type of each donor mattered for the analysis.

General study outcomes and caveats: The ex vivo response was dominated by HLA-C-restricted CMV-specific TCR beta clonotypes, which also provided the single most frequent clonotype in two of eight donors. Carriers of CMV infection plus the relevant HLA type were discriminated by the cumulative frequency of public TCR beta family members in the study cohort and in an independent roughly 320-donor cohort.

The sample was run on an Illumina HiSeq 1500. The raw public data were reprocessed by TCRdb itself: fastp quality trimming at Q25, MiXCR clonotype calling, in-frame beta chains only. Here each entry gathers all rows of one CDR3 protein and keeps the most common genes and DNA. The sample records about 740,000 distinct CDR3 sequences, 35% of which are singletons. The ten largest clonotypes hold under 3.5% of the sample. The CDR3 covers 15 residues, taking in both the cysteine and the phenylalanine. Only CDR3 DNA remains: 45 bases, in frame from the first base. Trimming at the junction amounts to 5 bases on V and 8 bases on J, and the germline ends lie 18 bases apart. From a lookup of the germline V gene, CDR1 and CDR2 are SGHAT and FQNNGV. Worth noting for this clonotype: No antigen is known for it. Base-call qualities are not available, and no considerably larger clone is one nucleotide away.

What was sequenced was PBMCs. The sequence came from a human donor in good health (CMV status not recorded). Some clones in this sample may be carry-over from other donors' samples. The chain joins TRBV11-2 to TRBJ1-4, and perhaps TRBD1 as D gene, on 5 matching bases. DNA sequence: TGTGCCAGCAGCCCCCGTTCTGGGGCCCGAGAAAAACTGTTTTTT. The translation is CASSPRSGAREKLFF.